These 8 T cell receptor beta chains were all obtained from the same sample, sequenced in a study of T cell responses to AZD1222 COVID-19 vaccine. Libraries were prepared by immunoSEQ multiplex PCR; TCRdb keeps only in-frame clonotypes and omits some of them. Of some 110,000 clones listed, about 89% are singletons. The sample in question was peripheral blood, obtained on day 0 of AZD1222 vaccination. Receptors originate from an adult in good health.

The chain couples TRBV14 to TRBJ1-6; the match to TRBD1 covers 8 bases. The ends lost 2 bases at V and 2 bases at J; junction bases unmatched: 2. Looked up from germline, CDR1 is SGHDN and CDR2 is FVKESK. The CDR3 contains 16 residues. The CDR3 DNA sequence: TGTGCCAGCAGCCAATCGACAGGGGCCTATAATTCACCCCTCCACTTT. This codes for CASSQSTGAYNSPLHF.

This clone was observed once. The rearrangement uses TRBV5-4 and TRBJ1-2; D is ambiguous. V was trimmed by 4 bases and J by 3 bases, leaving 13 bases between them. The germline gives CDR1 SGHNT, CDR2 YYREEE (reference sequence). CDR3 length: 14 residues. CDR3 protein: CASSPREEDYGYTF. DNA of the CDR3: TGTGCCAGCAGCCCACGGGAAGAGGACTATGGCTACACCTTC.

This chain links TRBV5-1 with TRBJ2-1, with D maybe TRBD1 (5 bases). The germline gives CDR1 SGHRS, CDR2 YFSETQ. CDR3 size: 15 residues. With 4 bases removed from V and 3 bases from J, the gap between germline ends came to 14 bases. This CDR3 is CASSPGVGVYNEQFF. The CDR3 DNA is TGCGCCAGCAGCCCCGGTGTAGGGGTCTACAATGAGCAGTTCTTC.

This chain joins TRBV5-1 and TRBJ1-2, with D perhaps matching TRBD1 (6 bases). This CDR3 has 12 amino acids. CDR1 and CDR2 (germline): SGHRS, YFSETQ. V lost 4 bases to trimming and J lost 4 bases, with 8 bases between them. CDR3 residues: CASSKDSYGYTF. As DNA, the CDR3 is TGCGCCAGCAGCAAGGACAGCTATGGCTACACCTTC.

The rearrangement links TRBV12-3 or TRBV12-4 to TRBJ1-5; D is undetermined. Trimming stripped 4 bases from V and 6 bases from J, with 10 bases between. The length of the CDR3 is 13 residues. CDR3 residues: CASSYLEIQPQHF. DNA of the CDR3: TGTGCCAGCAGTTACCTGGAGATTCAGCCCCAGCATTTT.

The gene calls are TRBV5-1 and TRBJ1-5; 7 positions match TRBD1. Germline-derived CDR1 and CDR2 are SGHRS and YFSETQ. With V trimmed by 0 bases and J by 5 bases, 17 bases remained unmatched. The length of the CDR3 is 19 residues. This CDR3 is CASSLDPLDRALLDQPQHF. The CDR3 nucleotides are TGCGCCAGCAGCTTGGACCCGCTAGACAGGGCCCTACTTGATCAGCCCCAGCATTTT.

The chain is built from TRBV19 and TRBJ1-2, with a tentative D call TRBD1 (5 bases). The CDR3 spans 14 residues. V shed 5 bases and J shed 0 bases, with 10 bases lying between them. The germline V gene has CDR1 LNHDA and CDR2 SQIVND (reference sequence). The CDR3 DNA follows: TGTGCCAGTAGTGCCCAGGGTCCTAACTATGGCTACACCTTC. Its protein product is CASSAQGPNYGYTF. The full variable domain, rest sourced from reference TRBV19 and TRBJ1-2, is DGGITQSPKYLFRKEGQNVTLSCEQNLNHDAMYWYRQDPGQGLRLIYYSQIVNDFQKGDIAEGYSVSREKKESFPLTVTSAQKNPTAFYLCASSAQGPNYGYTFGSGTRLTVV.

This clone was recorded a few times. V and J are TRBV3-1 (or the pseudogene TRBV3-2) and TRBJ1-1; 7 bases map to TRBD1. Germline assignment: CDR1 LGHDT and CDR2 YNNKEL (reference sequence). With V trimmed by 8 bases and J by 0 bases, 6 bases remained unmatched. The CDR3 covers 14 residues. The CDR3 DNA reads TGTGCCAGCGGGGGGACAGCCTTGAACACTGAAGCTTTCTTT. Translated, it gives CASGGTALNTEAFF.